A selection of T cell receptor beta chains follows, all from one sample in a study of T-cell memory formation after mild COVID-19. TCRdb used MiXCR to reprocess the 5' RACE reads, holding one entry per CDR3 protein. The table lists 140,000 or so distinct CDR3 sequences, 15% to 20% of them singletons. Source material: PBMCs or a T cell subset sorted from them (not recorded which). The receptor set was obtained from an adult woman who had mild COVID-19 (a few samples of this study predate the infection). Cell type and time point are not known. Each CDR3 is given with its conserved first and last residue. A D gene is named only where the DNA matches it firmly. Clone size, where shown, is once, few, many, or a class for clones that have expanded.

DNA | CDR3 | J | D | size | V
TGTGCCAGCACCTCGCCCGGGACAGGGGGCGGAGGCTACACCTTC | CASTSPGTGGGGYTF | TRBJ1-2 | TRBD1 | . | TRBV6-5
TGTGCCAGCAGCTCACCCGGGATGAGAATGTTCTTC | CASSSPGMRMFF | TRBJ2-1 | . | . | TRBV7-2
TGCGCCAGCAGCTTGGAAAGGGGTCCACCCCTCCACTTT | CASSLERGPPLHF | TRBJ1-6 | . | . | TRBV5-1
TGTGCCAGCAGCCGAAAGACTAGCGGGTACTACAATGAGCAGTTCTTC | CASSRKTSGYYNEQFF | TRBJ2-1 | TRBD2 | few | TRBV3-1
TGTGCCAGCAGCTTAGTATCGGCAGGGTTGGGGGGCTACACCTTC | CASSLVSAGLGGYTF | TRBJ1-2 | . | . | TRBV7-2
TGCGCCAGCAGCCCGGAGGGACAGTCCTACGAGCAGTACTTC | CASSPEGQSYEQYF | TRBJ2-7 | . | few | TRBV5-1
TGTGCCAGCAGTTCTACAGGGTACGAGCAGTACTTC | CASSSTGYEQYF | TRBJ2-7 | . | few | TRBV6-5
TGTGCCAGCAGCTTAAGTGGGGTACGCTCCTACGAGCAGTACTTC | CASSLSGVRSYEQYF | TRBJ2-7 | . | . | TRBV7-3
TGCGCCAGCAGCTTGGGCGGGAGCCAAAACATTCAGTACTTC | CASSLGGSQNIQYF | TRBJ2-4 | TRBD2 | few | TRBV5-1
TGTGCCAGCACCCCAACGGGACCGCGGAACACTGAAGCTTTCTTT | CASTPTGPRNTEAFF | TRBJ1-1 | . | once | TRBV3-1
TGTGCCAGCAGCTTAGAGCTAGAACAGCCCCAGCATTTT | CASSLELEQPQHF | TRBJ1-5 | . | . | TRBV7-2
TGTGCCAGCAGCCGCTATGGAGGGGCGAGCACAGATACGCAGTATTTT | CASSRYGGASTDTQYF | TRBJ2-3 | . | . | TRBV7-3
TGCAGTGCTAGCGCTCCGGGACAGCTTTACACAGATACGCAGTATTTT | CSASAPGQLYTDTQYF | TRBJ2-3 | TRBD1 | many | TRBV20-1
TGTGCCAGCAGCTTCCCCCTAAAGGGGGTGGCAGGGGCCAACGTCCTGACTTTC | CASSFPLKGVAGANVLTF | TRBJ2-6 | . | . | TRBV7-6
TGTGCCAGCAGCCCAAACAAGGGCGAGCAGTTCTTC | CASSPNKGEQFF | TRBJ2-1 | . | few | TRBV7-3
TGTGCCAGCAGTTTTGTTGGCACAGATACGCAGTATTTT | CASSFVGTDTQYF | TRBJ2-3 | . | . | TRBV12-3/TRBV12-4
TGTGCCAGCGGTACAGGACCGAACACCGGGGAGCTGTTTTTT | CASGTGPNTGELFF | TRBJ2-2 | . | few | TRBV7-8